This T cell receptor (beta chain) was sequenced in a study of PD-1 blockade in classical Hodgkin lymphoma. J gave up 6 bases and V 2 bases, and 6 bases lay outside the gene matches. The CDR3 loop spans 15 amino acids. Looked up from germline, CDR1 is SGHDT and CDR2 is YYEEEE. Of note for this clone: The antigen is undetermined.

Time point reported: cycle 4 day 1 (C4D1), after 6 weeks of nivolumab. Every patient had relapsed following autologous stem cell transplantation, and cohorts differed in brentuximab vedotin exposure. Assay: immunoSEQ multiplex PCR; the TCRdb copy retains only in-frame clones and omits some. This sample yields 75,000 to 95,000 clones, of which 65% to 85% are seen a single time; about 15% belongs to the top ten. Points from the study as a whole: Baseline diversity in complete responders resembled that of newly diagnosed patients. CD8+ TCR diversity did not rise significantly by C4D1, unlike CD4+.

This chain links TRBV5-6 with TRBJ2-1, with TRBD2 identical over 9 bases. This TCR derives from a human donor with classical Hodgkin lymphoma. The specimen was peripheral blood mononuclear cells (PBMCs), collected before the fourth cycle of nivolumab. CDR3: CASSFFSGSGNEQFF. CDR3 nucleotide sequence: TGTGCCAGCAGCTTCTTTAGCGGGAGCGGCAATGAGCAGTTCTTC.